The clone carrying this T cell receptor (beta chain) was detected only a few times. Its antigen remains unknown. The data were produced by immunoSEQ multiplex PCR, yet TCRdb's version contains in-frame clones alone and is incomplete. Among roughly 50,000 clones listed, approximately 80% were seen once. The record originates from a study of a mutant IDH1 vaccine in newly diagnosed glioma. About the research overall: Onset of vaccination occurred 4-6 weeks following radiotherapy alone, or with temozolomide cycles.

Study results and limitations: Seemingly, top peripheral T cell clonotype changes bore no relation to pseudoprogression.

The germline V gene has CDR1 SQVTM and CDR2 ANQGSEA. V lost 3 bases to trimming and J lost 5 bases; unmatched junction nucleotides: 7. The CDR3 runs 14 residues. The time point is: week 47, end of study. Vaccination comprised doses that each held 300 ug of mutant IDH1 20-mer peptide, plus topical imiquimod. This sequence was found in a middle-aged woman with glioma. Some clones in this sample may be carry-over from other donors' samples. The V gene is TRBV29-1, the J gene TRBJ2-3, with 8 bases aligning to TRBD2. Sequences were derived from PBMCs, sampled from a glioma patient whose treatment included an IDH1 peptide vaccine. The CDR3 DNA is TGCAGCGTTGATCAGGCGGGAGGTCAAGATACGCAGTATTTT. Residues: CSVDQAGGQDTQYF.